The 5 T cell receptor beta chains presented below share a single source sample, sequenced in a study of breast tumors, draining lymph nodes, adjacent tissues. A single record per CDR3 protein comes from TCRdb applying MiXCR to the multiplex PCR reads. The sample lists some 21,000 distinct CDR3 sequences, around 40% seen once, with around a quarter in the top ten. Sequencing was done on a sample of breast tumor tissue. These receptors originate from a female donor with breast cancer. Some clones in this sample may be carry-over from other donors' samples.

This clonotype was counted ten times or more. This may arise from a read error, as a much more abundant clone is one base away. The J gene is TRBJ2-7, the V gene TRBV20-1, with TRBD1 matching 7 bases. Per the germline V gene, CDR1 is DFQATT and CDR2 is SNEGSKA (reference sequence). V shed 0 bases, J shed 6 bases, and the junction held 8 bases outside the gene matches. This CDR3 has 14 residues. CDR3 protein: CSARDLGQVSEQYF. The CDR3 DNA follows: TGCAGTGCTAGAGATTTAGGACAGGTCTCCGAGCAGTACTTC.

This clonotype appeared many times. CDR3: CASRLGLAGRASTDTQYF. The CDR3, as DNA: TGCGCCAGCAGACTGGGACTAGCGGGGCGGGCCAGCACAGATACGCAGTATTTT. The chain links TRBV5-1 to TRBJ2-3, with 13 bases identical to TRBD2. J gave up 0 bases and V 5 bases, and 9 bases lay outside the gene matches. This CDR3 comprises 18 residues. The germline gives CDR1 SGHRS, CDR2 YFSETQ.

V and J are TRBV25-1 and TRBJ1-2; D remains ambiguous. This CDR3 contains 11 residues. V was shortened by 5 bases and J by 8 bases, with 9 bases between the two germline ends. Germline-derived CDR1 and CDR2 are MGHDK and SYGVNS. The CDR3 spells CASSLLGGYTF. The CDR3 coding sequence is TGTGCCAGCAGTCTTCTCGGGGGCTACACCTTC.

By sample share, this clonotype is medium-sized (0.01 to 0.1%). The CDR3 here is CASSLAGVAGGHEQYF. The CDR3 coding sequence is TGCGCCAGCAGCTTGGCCGGCGTAGCGGGGGGGCACGAGCAGTACTTC. The chain is built from TRBV5-1 and TRBJ2-7; 11 nucleotides match TRBD2. Germline values: CDR1 SGHRS, CDR2 YFSETQ. The CDR3 runs 16 residues. Germline trimming cut 0 bases from V and 5 bases from J; bases unmatched to any gene: 7. Full variable domain (missing parts from reference TRBV5-1 and TRBJ2-7): KAGVTQTPRYLIKTRGQQVTLSCSPISGHRSVSWYQQTPGQGLQFLFEYFSETQRNKGNFPGRFSGRQFSNSRSEMNVSTLELGDSALYLCASSLAGVAGGHEQYFGPGTRLTVT.

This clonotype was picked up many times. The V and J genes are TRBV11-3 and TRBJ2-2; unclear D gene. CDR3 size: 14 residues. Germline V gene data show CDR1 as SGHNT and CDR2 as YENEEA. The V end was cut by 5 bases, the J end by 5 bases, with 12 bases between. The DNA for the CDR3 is TGTGCCAGCAGCCGAACTACCTTAACCGGGGAGCTGTTTTTT. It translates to CASSRTTLTGELFF.